These T cell receptor beta chains were read from a single sample in a study of T-cell memory formation after mild COVID-19. TCRdb recomputed calls from the 5' RACE reads with MiXCR, one row per CDR3 protein. This table has over 500,000 distinct CDR3 sequences, roughly a sixth appearing once. What was sequenced was PBMCs or a T cell subset sorted from them (not recorded which). Receptors originate from an adult woman who had mild COVID-19 (a few samples of this study predate the infection). Cell type and time point are not known. Both conserved end residues are part of each CDR3. A D gene is named only where the DNA matches it firmly. Some rows mark clone size as missing; the rest say once, few, many or name a class of expanded clone.

V	size	D	J	CDR3	DNA
TRBV30	.	TRBD2	TRBJ2-2	CAWMMGRGRTGELFF	TGTGCCTGGATGATGGGGAGGGGACGAACCGGGGAGCTGTTTTTT
TRBV5-1	many	.	TRBJ2-5	CASSQIPGSGETQYF	TGCGCCAGCAGCCAGATCCCCGGGAGCGGAGAGACCCAGTACTTC
TRBV5-1	few	.	TRBJ1-1	CASSLDKYTEAFF	TGCGCCAGCAGCTTGGACAAATACACTGAAGCTTTCTTT
TRBV5-5	.	.	TRBJ2-7	CASTMISSSNEQYF	TGTGCCAGCACCATGATTAGCTCGAGCAACGAGCAGTACTTC
TRBV24-1	.	TRBD1	TRBJ1-2	CATSDPPGQGNGGYTF	TGTGCCACCAGTGACCCCCCGGGACAGGGGAACGGTGGCTACACCTTC
TRBV6-2/TRBV6-3	.	.	TRBJ2-7	CASSYPGRTVYEQYF	TGTGCCAGCAGTTACCCCGGGCGGACAGTCTACGAGCAGTACTTC
TRBV7-3	few	.	TRBJ2-6	CASSPWGSGANVLTF	TGTGCCAGCAGCCCATGGGGCTCTGGGGCCAACGTCCTGACTTTC
TRBV7-6	.	TRBD2	TRBJ2-3	CASSQAGRGGITDTQYF	TGTGCCAGCAGCCAGGCCGGGCGGGGGGGTATCACAGATACGCAGTATTTT
TRBV4-2	.	.	TRBJ1-5	CASSQDASSYQPQHF	TGTGCCAGCAGCCAAGATGCCAGCTCCTATCAGCCCCAGCATTTT
TRBV9	few	.	TRBJ2-1	CASSVRGGRSNEQFF	TGTGCCAGCAGCGTGAGGGGGGGGCGCAGCAATGAGCAGTTCTTC
TRBV27	.	TRBD1	TRBJ1-5	CASSFSNRGGQPQHF	TGTGCCAGCAGTTTTTCTAACAGGGGTGGTCAGCCCCAGCATTTT
TRBV5-1	many	.	TRBJ1-1	CASSTLPGRNTEAFF	TGCGCCAGCAGCACGCTACCGGGACGGAACACTGAAGCTTTCTTT
TRBV7-2	.	.	TRBJ2-1	CASSLMRGNYNEQFF	TGTGCCAGCAGCTTAATGAGGGGAAACTACAATGAGCAGTTCTTC
TRBV7-9	few	.	TRBJ2-7	CASSLVGLVYEQYF	TGTGCCAGCAGCTTAGTCGGCCTGGTATACGAGCAGTACTTC
TRBV5-1	few	TRBD2	TRBJ2-2	CASSLIGAGSTGELFF	TGCGCCAGCAGCTTGATAGGAGCGGGGTCCACCGGGGAGCTGTTTTTT
TRBV5-1	.	.	TRBJ2-5	CASSLLGTKETQYF	TGCGCCAGCAGCTTGCTGGGGACCAAAGAGACCCAGTACTTC
TRBV20-1	few	TRBD1	TRBJ2-3	CSARVPRTGGNTDTQYF	TGCAGTGCTAGAGTCCCACGGACAGGGGGTAACACAGATACGCAGTATTTT
TRBV7-9	few	.	TRBJ1-3	CASRPRAVSGNTIYF	TGTGCCAGCAGGCCAAGGGCAGTCTCTGGAAACACCATATATTTT
TRBV20-1	.	.	TRBJ1-2	CSARQIDNYGYTF	TGCAGTGCTAGACAGATCGATAACTATGGCTACACCTTC
TRBV20-1	few	.	TRBJ1-1	CSARFMGATEAFF	TGCAGTGCGAGATTCATGGGGGCCACTGAAGCTTTCTTT
TRBV18	.	.	TRBJ1-6	CASSPRQGNSPLHF	TGTGCCAGCTCACCACGTCAGGGGAATTCACCCCTCCACTTT
TRBV4-1	few	.	TRBJ2-2	CASSQANFGTATGELFF	TGCGCCAGCAGCCAAGCGAACTTCGGGACGGCCACCGGGGAGCTGTTTTTT
TRBV20-1	few	.	TRBJ2-7	CSASGASSYEQYF	TGCAGTGCTAGTGGGGCTAGCTCCTACGAGCAGTACTTC
TRBV29-1	few	TRBD2	TRBJ2-7	CSVERAGGTYEQYF	TGCAGCGTTGAAAGGGCGGGAGGAACCTACGAGCAGTACTTC
TRBV7-8	few	TRBD1	TRBJ1-6	CASSLAGGQGSSYNSPLHF	TGTGCCAGCAGCTTAGCGGGGGGACAGGGGAGCTCCTATAATTCACCCCTCCACTTT
TRBV12-3/TRBV12-4	few	.	TRBJ2-7	CASSFTGLYEQYF	TGTGCCAGCAGTTTTACAGGGCTCTACGAGCAGTACTTC
TRBV11-2	.	.	TRBJ2-5	CASSLEGINQETQYF	TGTGCCAGCAGCTTAGAAGGCATCAATCAAGAGACCCAGTACTTC
TRBV7-9	.	TRBD1	TRBJ2-3	CASSRGRPGTGSTDTQYF	TGTGCCAGCAGCCGTGGCCGCCCCGGGACAGGAAGCACAGATACGCAGTATTTT
TRBV20-1	many	.	TRBJ1-2	CSARKGSGYTF	TGCAGTGCTAGAAAGGGCAGTGGCTACACCTTC
TRBV5-1	.	TRBD1	TRBJ2-1	CASSTGQGYNEQFF	TGCGCCAGCAGCACGGGACAGGGCTACAATGAGCAGTTCTTC
TRBV27	.	.	TRBJ1-1	CASSSRGGPNTEAFF	TGTGCCAGCAGTTCCCGTGGGGGGCCCAACACTGAAGCTTTCTTT
TRBV6-6	many	.	TRBJ2-1	CASNPWYDNEQFF	TGTGCCAGCAACCCCTGGTACGACAATGAGCAGTTCTTC
TRBV7-6	many	.	TRBJ2-3	CASSARLADTQYF	TGTGCCAGCAGCGCCAGACTAGCAGATACGCAGTATTTT
TRBV5-1	.	.	TRBJ2-5	CASSPYREVGQETQYF	TGCGCCAGCAGCCCATACAGGGAAGTGGGCCAAGAGACCCAGTACTTC
TRBV25-1	once	.	TRBJ1-2	CASSESPPAMGDRGYTF	TGTGCCAGCAGTGAATCCCCCCCCGCGATGGGGGATCGGGGCTACACCTTC
TRBV6-5	.	TRBD1	TRBJ1-6	CASSRGTGKGSPLHF	TGTGCCAGCAGTAGAGGGACAGGGAAGGGTTCACCCCTCCACTTT
TRBV20-1	.	.	TRBJ2-7	CSARLQGYEQYF	TGCAGTGCTCGCCTACAGGGCTACGAGCAGTACTTC
TRBV7-9	few	TRBD2	TRBJ2-7	CASQTTGLAGARAYEQYF	TGTGCCAGTCAAACGACGGGACTAGCGGGAGCCCGCGCCTACGAGCAGTACTTC
TRBV3-1	.	TRBD2	TRBJ2-5	CASSQERASGSQYF	TGTGCCAGCAGCCAAGAGAGGGCTAGCGGTTCCCAGTACTTC
TRBV6-6	few	.	TRBJ1-5	CASTLGPSNQPQHF	TGTGCCAGCACCCTAGGCCCTAGCAATCAGCCCCAGCATTTT
TRBV7-9	.	TRBD1	TRBJ2-7	CASSLSSGTETYEQYF	TGTGCCAGCAGCTTAAGTTCCGGGACAGAGACCTACGAGCAGTACTTC
TRBV4-3	.	.	TRBJ1-2	CASSPGRGWDYGYTF	TGCGCCAGCAGCCCCGGGCGGGGTTGGGACTATGGCTACACCTTC
TRBV6-2/TRBV6-3	few	.	TRBJ2-4	CASTASGTKNIQYF	TGTGCCAGCACCGCATCCGGGACGAAGAACATTCAGTACTTC
TRBV9	.	.	TRBJ1-3	CASSVEDTIYF	TGTGCCAGCAGCGTGGAGGACACCATATATTTT
TRBV12-3/TRBV12-4	few	TRBD1	TRBJ1-2	CASSRGQALYGYTF	TGTGCCAGCAGCCGCGGACAGGCCCTCTATGGCTACACCTTC
TRBV29-1	few	.	TRBJ1-1	CSVGQAEAFF	TGCAGCGTTGGTCAGGCAGAGGCTTTCTTT
TRBV7-2	many	.	TRBJ2-1	CASSFLLAEQFF	TGTGCCAGCAGCTTCCTTTTAGCTGAGCAGTTCTTC